The present TCR beta chain was sequenced within a study of vaccination effects on CD4 cells after COVID-19. Study-wide results and limits: Clones of infection and vaccine origin contracted markedly late after vaccination.

On this clone itself: The antigen is not known.

Clones were sequenced by immunoSEQ multiplex PCR, and TCRdb holds only the in-frame ones, with some missing. Of 40,000 to 50,000 clones listed, 74% are singletons. Germline CDR1 and CDR2: SGHRS and YFSETQ. After removal of 4 bases from V and 0 bases from J, the junction contained 4 bases not matched to a gene. The CDR3 consists of 16 residues. Antigen-specific CD4+ T cells were expanded (with viral peptide pools) by the ViraFEST assay ahead of sequencing. On roughly day 10 of culture, CD4+ T cells were separated out. Participants were given two doses of BNT162b2 or mRNA-1273 vaccine. The source was CD4+ T cells from PBMCs cultured with HCoV-OC43 spike peptides, collected after COVID-19 vaccination. Subset described: HCoV-OC43 spike overlapping peptide pool stimulation. The chain is built from TRBV5-1 and TRBJ2-3; 11 positions agree with TRBD2. This clonotype was obtained from a human donor who received a COVID-19 vaccine. The CDR3 DNA reads as TGCGCCAGCAGCCCATTAGCGGGGGGGAGCACAGATACGCAGTATTTT. This codes for CASSPLAGGSTDTQYF.